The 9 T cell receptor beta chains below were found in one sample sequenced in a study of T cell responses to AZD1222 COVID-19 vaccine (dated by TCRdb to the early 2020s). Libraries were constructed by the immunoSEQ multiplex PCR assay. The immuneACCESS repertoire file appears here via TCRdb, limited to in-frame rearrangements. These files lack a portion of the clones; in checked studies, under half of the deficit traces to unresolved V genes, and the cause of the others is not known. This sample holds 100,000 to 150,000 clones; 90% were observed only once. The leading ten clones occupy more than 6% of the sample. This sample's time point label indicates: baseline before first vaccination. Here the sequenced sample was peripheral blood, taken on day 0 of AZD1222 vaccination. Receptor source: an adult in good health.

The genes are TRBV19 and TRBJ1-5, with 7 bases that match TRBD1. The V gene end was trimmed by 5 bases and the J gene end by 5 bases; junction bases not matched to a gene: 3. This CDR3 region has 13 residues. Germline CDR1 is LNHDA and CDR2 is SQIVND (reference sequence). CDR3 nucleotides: TGTGCCAGTAGTCATCAGGGGGATCAGCCCCAGCATTTT. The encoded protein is CASSHQGDQPQHF. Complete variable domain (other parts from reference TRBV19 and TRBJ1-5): DGGITQSPKYLFRKEGQNVTLSCEQNLNHDAMYWYRQDPGQGLRLIYYSQIVNDFQKGDIAEGYSVSREKKESFPLTVTSAQKNPTAFYLCASSHQGDQPQHFGDGTRLSIL.

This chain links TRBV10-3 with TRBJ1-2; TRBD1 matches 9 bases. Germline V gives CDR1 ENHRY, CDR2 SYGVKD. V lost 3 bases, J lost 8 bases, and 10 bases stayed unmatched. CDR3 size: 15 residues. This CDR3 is CAISDSTGGDWGYTF. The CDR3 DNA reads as TGTGCCATCAGTGACTCAACAGGGGGCGACTGGGGCTACACCTTC.

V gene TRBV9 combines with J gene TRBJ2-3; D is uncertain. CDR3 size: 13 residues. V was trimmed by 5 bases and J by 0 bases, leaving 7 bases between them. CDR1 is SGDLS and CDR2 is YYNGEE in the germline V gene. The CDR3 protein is CASSFDSTDTQYF. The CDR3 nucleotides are TGTGCCAGCAGTTTCGATAGCACAGATACGCAGTATTTT.

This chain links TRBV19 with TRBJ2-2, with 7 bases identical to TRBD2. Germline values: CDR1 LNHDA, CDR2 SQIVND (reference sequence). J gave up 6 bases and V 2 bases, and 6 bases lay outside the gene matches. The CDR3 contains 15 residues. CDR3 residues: CASSIQRDKSGELFF. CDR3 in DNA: TGTGCCAGTAGTATACAGCGGGATAAGTCCGGGGAGCTGTTTTTT. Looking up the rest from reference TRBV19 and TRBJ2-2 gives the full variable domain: DGGITQSPKYLFRKEGQNVTLSCEQNLNHDAMYWYRQDPGQGLRLIYYSQIVNDFQKGDIAEGYSVSREKKESFPLTVTSAQKNPTAFYLCASSIQRDKSGELFFGEGSRLTVL.

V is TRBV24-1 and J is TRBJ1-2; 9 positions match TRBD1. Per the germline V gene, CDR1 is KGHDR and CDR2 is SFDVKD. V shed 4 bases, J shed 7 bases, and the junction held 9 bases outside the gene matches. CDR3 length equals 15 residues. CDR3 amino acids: CATSETTGGLFGYTF. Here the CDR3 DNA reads TGTGCCACCAGTGAGACAACAGGGGGCTTATTTGGCTACACCTTC.

The CDR3 sequence: CAIRAEASGRTNEQFF. CDR3 sequence (DNA): TGTGCCATCAGGGCGGAAGCTAGCGGGAGGACCAATGAGCAGTTCTTC. The chain carries TRBV10-3 and TRBJ2-1, with 11 bases aligning to TRBD2. V lost 6 bases to trimming and J lost 6 bases; unmatched junction nucleotides: 10. The CDR3 runs to 16 residues. Germline CDR1 ENHRY, CDR2 SYGVKD.

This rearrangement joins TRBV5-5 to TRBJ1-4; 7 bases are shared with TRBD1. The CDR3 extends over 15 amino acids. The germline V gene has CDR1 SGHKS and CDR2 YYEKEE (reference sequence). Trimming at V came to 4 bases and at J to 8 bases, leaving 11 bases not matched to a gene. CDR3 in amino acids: CASSGPTGEDEKLFF. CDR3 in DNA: TGTGCCAGCAGCGGGCCTACAGGGGAGGACGAAAAACTGTTTTTT.

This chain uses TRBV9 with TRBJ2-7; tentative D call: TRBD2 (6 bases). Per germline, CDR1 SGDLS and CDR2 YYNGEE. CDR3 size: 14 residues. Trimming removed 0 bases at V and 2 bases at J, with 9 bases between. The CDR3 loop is CASSVAPGAYEQYF. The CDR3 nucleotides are TGTGCCAGCAGCGTAGCTCCGGGGGCCTACGAGCAGTACTTC.

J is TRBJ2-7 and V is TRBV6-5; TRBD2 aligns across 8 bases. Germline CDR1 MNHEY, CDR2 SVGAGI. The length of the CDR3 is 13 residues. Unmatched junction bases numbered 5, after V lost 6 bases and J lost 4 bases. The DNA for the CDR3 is TGTGCCAGCAGACCTCGGGGGGGGTACGAGCAGTACTTC. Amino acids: CASRPRGGYEQYF.